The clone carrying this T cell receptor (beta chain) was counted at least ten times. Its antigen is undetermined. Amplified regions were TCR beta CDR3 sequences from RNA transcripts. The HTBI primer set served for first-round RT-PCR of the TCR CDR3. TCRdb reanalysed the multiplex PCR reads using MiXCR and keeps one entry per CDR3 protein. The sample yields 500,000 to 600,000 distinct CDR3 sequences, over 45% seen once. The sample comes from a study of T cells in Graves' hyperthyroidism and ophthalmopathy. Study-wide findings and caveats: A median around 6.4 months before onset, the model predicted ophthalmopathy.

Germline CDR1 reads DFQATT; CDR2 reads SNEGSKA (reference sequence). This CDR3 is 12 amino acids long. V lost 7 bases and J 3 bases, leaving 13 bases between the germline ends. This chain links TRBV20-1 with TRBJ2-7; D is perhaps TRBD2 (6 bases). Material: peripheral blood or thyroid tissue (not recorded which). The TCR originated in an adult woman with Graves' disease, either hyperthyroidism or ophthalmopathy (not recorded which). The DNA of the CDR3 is TGCAGTGGGGGCGGGGAAGGCTACGAGCAGTACTTC. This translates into CSGGGEGYEQYF.